The present TCR beta chain was sequenced within a study of T cells in localized non-small cell lung cancer. Assay: immunoSEQ multiplex PCR; the TCRdb copy retains only in-frame clones and omits some. The table has about 52,000 clones, about 87% seen once; the top ten hold roughly a sixth. There are 18 residues in the CDR3. Germline V CDR1 and CDR2: SGHNT, YYREEE (reference sequence). V lost 4 bases and J lost 7; bases outside the gene matches: 18. This clone was observed a handful of times. Sequenced material: PBMCs, taken before any cancer treatment. The chain carries TRBV5-4 and TRBJ1-2; the match to TRBD1 covers 11 bases. This clonotype originated in a female donor with stage II lung adenocarcinoma. This CDR3 reads CASSDPTGTDRGRGGYTF. The CDR3 DNA reads as TGTGCCAGCAGCGACCCCACGGGCACGGACAGGGGGCGCGGTGGCTACACCTTC.